This TCR beta chain is from a study of Graves' ophthalmopathy and Graves' hyperthyroidism (dated by TCRdb to the late 2010s). In the study overall: A patient counted as having stable hyperthyroidism if there was no progression to ophthalmopathy within 18 months of follow-up. The study used signatures of the TCR beta repertoire to tell Graves' ophthalmopathy apart from Graves' hyperthyroidism and to predict which patients would progress to ophthalmopathy. In total, around 130 blood samples were TCR-sequenced: 40 to 45 ophthalmopathy, approximately 80 hyperthyroidism and some 17 hyperthyroidism-to-ophthalmopathy patients. To explore V-J signatures that distinguish ophthalmopathy from hyperthyroidism, a discovery set of about a hundred patients was enrolled, made up of around 40 with ophthalmopathy and under 65 with stable hyperthyroidism. The independent validation cohort included approximately 19 hyperthyroidism patients plus 17 patients who later progressed from hyperthyroidism to ophthalmopathy. In five or six hyperthyroidism patients, the T-cell repertoire of thyroid tissue was compared with the T-cell repertoire of blood. Once sampling was done, hyperthyroidism patients were given methimazole at a starting dose of 30 mg daily, while ophthalmopathy patients were given high-dose intravenous methylprednisolone. General conclusions and limits of the study: Most expanded thyroid clonotypes with a frequency above 0.001 also appeared in blood, which suggests that blood repertoires may reflect the immune response in the thyroid. Ophthalmopathy was separated from stable hyperthyroidism by the 13-signature model with about 85% sensitivity and less than 82% specificity in cross-validation and with 80%/75% in the test set. In validation, the model predicted ophthalmopathy progression with more than 55% sensitivity and roughly 72% specificity; fewer than 15 predicted patients were CT-confirmed with GO in a median of approximately 6.5 months. Sample size was not predetermined statistically, and investigators were not blinded to group allocation.

The hyperthyroidism patients were 18 to 65 years old and newly diagnosed, with a disease duration of less than 2 months. Patients were excluded if they had other autoimmune diseases, uncontrolled infections, pregnancy or lactation. Clinical symptoms, serum thyroxine, TRAb, thyroid ultrasound and orbital computed tomography were used for diagnosis. Total RNA was extracted using Trizol reagent, and RNA quality was checked on an Agilent 2100 Bioanalyzer. This clonotype showed up just once. Its target antigen remains unknown. The input lacks base qualities; no much larger clone sits a single base away. A read on its own is weak evidence. For repertoire sequencing, TCR beta CDR3 regions were amplified from RNA transcripts. The first round of RT-PCR was done with HTBI primers and the Qiagen OneStep RT-PCR kit, and was followed by a second round of multiplex PCR, then size selection and purification. Libraries were sequenced on an Illumina HiSeq2000 using paired-end 100 bp reads. The authors processed their data as follows. Reads were processed with SOAPnuke, discarding reads with adapters, uncalled bases, mean Phred below 15, or no exact constant-primer or identifier match. COPE v1.2.5 was used to merge high-quality paired reads. Each unique nucleotide sequence was defined as a clonotype, and clonotypes were aligned to IMGT TRB V, D and J references with MiTCR v1.1. The analysis was limited to V-J combinations with a frequency above 0.0001, which together covered about 99% of repertoires. A TCR clonal expansion and chaos score per V-J combination was defined as the ratio of F50 clonal expansion to chaos observed in the TCRdist matrix. Welch's t-statistics and random forest were used to reduce the features to around 13 V-J combinations, which were then used as input to a naive Bayes classifier. Thyroid-blood repertoire similarity was quantified with the Morisita-Horn index. Starting from the raw public reads, TCRdb applied fastp trimming at Q25, assembled clones with MiXCR and retained in-frame beta chains. Rows with a matching CDR3 protein are joined into one entry that keeps the most common DNA and genes. These V and J calls derive from TCRdb rather than the authors' analysis. This sample holds around 520,000 distinct CDR3 sequences; about 40% were observed only once. Of the sample, about 4.2% falls within the top ten clones.

Germline trimming amounts to 3 bases on V and 4 bases on J, with 10 as the count of junction bases outside the gene matches. Counted from cysteine to phenylalanine, this CDR3 has 17 amino acids. CDR3 DNA is the only sequence kept; it has 51 bases, read in frame from the first base. CDR1 and CDR2 (PRHDT, FYEKMQ) derive from the germline V gene (reference sequence). The TCR was taken from an adult man with Graves' hyperthyroidism. Recombination connected TRBV13 to TRBJ2-3; 10 nucleotides in the junction match TRBD2. The specimen sequenced was peripheral blood or thyroid tissue (not recorded which). CDR3 region: CASSFVRASGRADTQYF. The sequence in DNA is TGTGCCAGCAGCTTTGTTCGGGCTAGCGGGAGAGCAGATACGCAGTATTTT.